Below, 20 T cell receptor beta chains from the same sample are listed, as sequenced in a study of cytomegalovirus exposure and HLA in healthy donors. In the PCR, 60 Vbeta and 13 Jbeta primers were used. Assay: immunoSEQ multiplex PCR; the TCRdb copy retains only in-frame clones and omits some. The sample lists some 250,000 clones, about 86% seen once, with 8% in the top ten. The sequenced sample was PBMCs. The receptor source for this set is a woman aged 55-75 years in good health and CMV-seropositive.

The rearrangement links TRBV9 to TRBJ2-1; TRBD1 matches 10 bases. Trimming at V came to 2 bases and at J to 5 bases, leaving 7 bases not matched to a gene. The CDR3 is 16 amino acids. Looked up from germline, CDR1 is SGDLS and CDR2 is YYNGEE. The CDR3 loop reads CASSVSGGQGNNEQFF. The CDR3 DNA is TGTGCCAGCAGCGTCTCGGGGGGACAGGGGAACAATGAGCAGTTCTTC.

V usage is TRBV11-2 and J usage is TRBJ2-3; no reliable D call. Germline V CDR1 and CDR2: SGHAT, FQNNGV. With 0 bases removed from V and 4 bases from J, the gap between germline ends came to 8 bases. The CDR3 length is 14 residues. The CDR3 coding sequence is TGTGCCAGCAGCTTAGATAATCTTCCAGATACGCAGTATTTT. Translated: CASSLDNLPDTQYF.

The V call is TRBV27, the J call TRBJ2-7; TRBD2 matches at 11 bases. The germline CDR1 and CDR2 sequences are MNHEY and SMNVEV (reference sequence). This CDR3 has 15 residues. The V gene end was trimmed by 8 bases and the J gene end by 1 base; junction bases not matched to a gene: 7. The CDR3 DNA reads TGTGCCAGCTTTAGCGGGAGGGGAGAATCCTACGAGCAGTACTTC. Its translation: CASFSGRGESYEQYF.

The chain has TRBV5-1 and TRBJ1-3; D is uncertain. Trimming took 5 bases from V and 4 from J, leaving 16 bases between them. This CDR3 spans 15 amino acids. Germline V lookup: CDR1 SGHRS, CDR2 YFSETQ. The CDR3 protein is CASRTEAAGGNTIYF. The CDR3 DNA is TGCGCCAGCAGAACGGAGGCGGCTGGGGGAAACACCATATATTTT.

The J gene is TRBJ2-7, the V gene TRBV7-9, with 7 positions matching TRBD2. The germline V gene encodes CDR1 SEHNR and CDR2 FQNEAQ (reference sequence). Trimming at V came to 1 base and at J to 5 bases, leaving 2 bases not matched to a gene. This CDR3 spans 13 amino acids. CDR3 protein: CASSLVAGDEQYF. The CDR3 DNA reads TGTGCCAGCAGCTTAGTCGCGGGGGACGAGCAGTACTTC.

The gene calls are TRBV19 and TRBJ1-2; D is possibly TRBD1 (5 bases). This CDR3 region has 13 residues. Trimming left V 3 bases short and J 2 bases short, with 7 bases between. Germline assignment: CDR1 LNHDA and CDR2 SQIVND (reference sequence). The DNA of the CDR3 is TGTGCCAGTAGTATTAAGGGGAACTATGGCTACACCTTC. Translation: CASSIKGNYGYTF. Looking up the rest from reference TRBV19 and TRBJ1-2 gives the full variable domain: DGGITQSPKYLFRKEGQNVTLSCEQNLNHDAMYWYRQDPGQGLRLIYYSQIVNDFQKGDIAEGYSVSREKKESFPLTVTSAQKNPTAFYLCASSIKGNYGYTFGSGTRLTVV.

The V and J genes are TRBV19 and TRBJ1-3; tentatively, D is TRBD1 (5 bases). The germline V gene has CDR1 LNHDA and CDR2 SQIVND (reference sequence). Trimming pared 3 bases from V and 4 bases from J, leaving 10 bases between. The CDR3 is 14 residues long. CDR3 protein: CASSIGGLGNTIYF. The CDR3 DNA sequence: TGTGCCAGTAGTATTGGGGGACTCGGAAACACCATATATTTT.

The chain joins TRBV5-1 to TRBJ2-7; 8 bases fit TRBD1. The J segment lost 4 bases and the V segment lost 4 bases, leaving 7 bases of the junction unmatched. CDR1 is SGHRS and CDR2 is YFSETQ in the germline V gene. The CDR3 totals 14 residues. The CDR3 sequence: CASSGGQAPYEQYF. For the CDR3, the DNA is TGCGCCAGCAGCGGGGGACAGGCACCTTACGAGCAGTACTTC.

The chain carries TRBV29-1 and TRBJ1-2, with 10 bases aligning to TRBD1. The germline gives CDR1 SQVTM, CDR2 ANQGSEA. The CDR3 totals 14 residues. V shed 4 bases and J 3 bases; nucleotides not matched to a gene: 5. This CDR3 is CSVGGTGVDYGYTF. The CDR3 DNA reads TGCAGCGTTGGGGGGACAGGGGTGGACTATGGCTACACCTTC. Looking up the rest from reference TRBV29-1 and TRBJ1-2 gives the full variable domain: SAVISQKPSRDICQRGTSLTIQCQVDSQVTMMFWYRQQPGQSLTLIATANQGSEATYESGFVIDKFPISRPNLTFSTLTVSNMSPEDSSIYLCSVGGTGVDYGYTFGSGTRLTVV.

V is TRBV5-1 and J is TRBJ2-7; the match to TRBD2 covers 9 bases. V shed 7 bases, J shed 6 bases, and the junction held 5 bases outside the gene matches. CDR1 is SGHRS and CDR2 is YFSETQ in the germline V gene. The CDR3 totals 12 residues. DNA of the CDR3: TGCGCCAGCCGCGCTAGCGGGACCGAGCAGTACTTC. Its protein product is CASRASGTEQYF.

This clone has only a few counts. Relative to the germline gene, one junction end is altered; a read error may explain this. The J gene is TRBJ2-7, the V gene TRBV6-5; D perhaps matches TRBD2 (6 bases). This CDR3 region has 11 residues. Germline CDR1 reads MNHEY; CDR2 reads SVGAGI. DNA for the CDR3: TGTGCCAGCGGTGACGGGGGACTGCAAAACTTC. Its protein product is CASGDGGLQNF.

V and J are TRBV7-2 and TRBJ2-5, with 11 bases lining up with TRBD2. Germline-derived CDR1 and CDR2 are SGHTA and FQGNSA. The CDR3 runs to 18 residues. Germline trimming cut 2 bases from V and 5 bases from J; bases unmatched to any gene: 13. CDR3 amino acids: CASSLIRGSGRVRETQYF. In nucleotides, the CDR3 is TGTGCCAGCAGCTTAATTCGGGGTAGCGGGAGGGTTAGGGAGACCCAGTACTTC.

The J gene is TRBJ2-5, the V gene TRBV4-1; 7 bases match TRBD1. The end of the DNA fits TRBJ2-7 better, so the J call may be wrong. The CDR3 covers 12 residues. Germline V gene lookup returns CDR1 MGHRA and CDR2 YSYEKL. CDR3 residues: CASSSQGTEQYF. The CDR3 DNA follows: TGCGCCAGCAGCTCACAGGGGACCGAGCAGTACTTC.

With regard to this clone: One end of the junction is discordant with germline, which a read error may explain. This chain links TRBV7-9 with TRBJ2-7; D gene unclear. The CDR3 has 16 amino acids. Germline V CDR1 and CDR2: SEHNR, FQNEAQ (reference sequence). The CDR3 sequence is CSSSLAETSPSYEQYF. The CDR3 region has the DNA TGTTCCAGCAGCTTAGCAGAGACTTCCCCTTCCTACGAGCAGTACTTC.

This clone was seen many times. The J gene is TRBJ2-1, the V gene TRBV4-1, with 10 bases fitting TRBD2. The CDR3 spans 19 residues. In germline, CDR1 is MGHRA, CDR2 YSYEKL. Trimming at V came to 0 bases and at J to 5 bases, leaving 13 bases not matched to a gene. CDR3 nucleotide sequence: TGCGCCAGCAGCCAAGATGGCCTTGCTAGCGGGAGTATCCACAATGAGCAGTTCTTC. Protein: CASSQDGLASGSIHNEQFF.

V is TRBV7-9 and J is TRBJ1-2; no reliable D call. CDR3 size: 12 residues. The germline CDR1 and CDR2 sequences are SEHNR and FQNEAQ (reference sequence). With 6 bases removed from V and 4 bases from J, the gap between germline ends came to 9 bases. DNA for the CDR3: TGTGCCAGCAGACACGTTCCCTATGGCTACACCTTC. Translated, it gives CASRHVPYGYTF.

This clone was recorded only once. The chain couples TRBV19 to TRBJ1-5; the D is unclear. Germline CDR1 reads LNHDA; CDR2 reads SQIVND (reference sequence). This CDR3 is 15 amino acids long. Trimming cost V 6 bases and J 2 bases, with 14 bases left between them. CDR3 nucleotides: TGTGCCAGTAGACCCGGCCGCGGGGGCAATCAGCCCCAGCATTTT. Translation gives CASRPGRGGNQPQHF.

The chain employs TRBV6-1 and TRBJ2-5; D possibly corresponds to TRBD2 (6 bases). The assigned J gene may be wrong: the sequence end matches TRBJ2-7 better. CDR1 and CDR2 from the germline V gene are MNHNS and SASEGT. This CDR3 is built from 17 residues. Written as DNA, the CDR3 is TGTGCCAGCAGTGACCCCGGGACTGGATCGATAGCCTACGAGCAGTACTTC. Amino acids: CASSDPGTGSIAYEQYF.

The CDR3 here is CASSPPLQVETQYF. CDR3 DNA sequence: TGTGCCAGCTCACCACCCCTACAGGTGGAGACCCAGTACTTC. The chain joins TRBV18 to TRBJ2-5, with TRBD1 as a possible D gene (5 bases). Trimming removed 0 bases at V and 5 bases at J, with 10 bases between. Germline V gives CDR1 KGHSH, CDR2 LQKENI. This CDR3 is 14 amino acids long.

V and J are TRBV5-1 and TRBJ2-5; TRBD2 matches at 10 bases. The CDR3 covers 16 residues. CDR1 is SGHRS, CDR2 YFSETQ, per germline. J was trimmed by 4 bases and V by 2 bases; bases with no gene match: 8. CDR3 sequence: CASSFSPSGSTETQYF. In nucleotides, the CDR3 is TGCGCCAGCAGCTTTTCACCTAGCGGGAGTACAGAGACCCAGTACTTC.